What follows describes a single T cell receptor (beta chain). As yet, its antigen is unknown. Sequenced by immunoSEQ multiplex PCR; TCRdb stores in-frame clones only, minus some. The sample records roughly 89,000 clones, 92% being singletons. The data were obtained in a study of graft-versus-host responses after intestinal transplantation. General study results and limits: GvH clones appeared in recipient marrow, some first in ileum or blood.

The sample in question was unstimulated CD4+ T cells sorted from spleen or lymph node cells, obtained before intestinal transplant. The TCR sequence derives from a human donor who received an intestinal transplant.

The CDR3 reads CASSRGIGNIQYF. Written as DNA, the CDR3 is TGTGCCAGCAGCAGGGGAATCGGTAACATTCAGTACTTC. This chain uses TRBV7-9 with TRBJ2-4; possibly TRBD1 for D (5 bases). The CDR3 consists of 13 residues. V lost 5 bases, J lost 7 bases, and 12 bases lay in between. Germline-derived CDR1 and CDR2 are SEHNR and FQNEAQ (reference sequence).